The source of this T cell receptor beta chain is a study of T cell responses to AZD1222 COVID-19 vaccine. General study results and limits: Among spike-specific TCRs, nearly half reportedly target unmutated variant regions. Repertoires were collected only later (after the peak T cell response had occurred). Spike-wide vaccine-associated CD4 TCRs dominated at 160-218 and 743-854.

This clone was seen only once. The antigen remains unidentified. CDR3 length: 16 amino acids. The table came from immunoSEQ multiplex PCR; TCRdb's copy has only in-frame clones and leaves some out. Of under 150,000 clones in the sample, roughly 85% were seen once. The source was peripheral blood, collected 28 days after the second dose of the MenACWY control vaccine. This receptor was identified in an adult who received the MenACWY meningococcal vaccine as a control. The chain recombines TRBV21-1 with TRBJ2-3; the D call in the table, TRBD1, was not verified against the DNA. TRBV21-1 is a pseudogene locus. The CDR3 DNA reads as TGTGCCAGCAATACACAGGAGATCTCAAGCACAGATACGCAGTATTTT. Its protein is CASNTQEISSTDTQYF.